These T cell receptor beta chains were read from a single sample in a study of control samples from healthy donors and cancer patients. Produced via immunoSEQ multiplex PCR; TCRdb's table is partial and in-frame only. The sample includes 200,000 or so clones, about 90% seen only once; the top ten take 1.5% to 2%. Sequenced input: blood. The receptors were gathered from a man aged 25 to 40 in good health. Both conserved end residues are trimmed from each CDR3.

J | V | CDR3
TRBJ1-3 | TRBV2 | ASSEQGFGNTIY
TRBJ2-1 | TRBV19 | ASSISTGSYNEQF
TRBJ1-6 | TRBV9 | ASSVSPGNSPLH
TRBJ1-1 | TRBV19 | ASSMRDRDAF
TRBJ2-1 | TRBV4-1 | ASSQVGGVLFEQF
TRBJ2-1 | TRBV10-1 | ASSASGTSGANEQF
TRBJ1-2 | TRBV4-2 | ASSLDRSNYGYT
TRBJ1-1 | TRBV4-2 | ASSQDHGAANTEAF
TRBJ2-2 | TRBV2 | ASSIQGLGTGELF
TRBJ1-1 | TRBV6-1 | ASSVGAGRINTEAF
TRBJ2-3 | TRBV3-1/TRBV3-2 | ASSPTPGLAGGVKVEDTQY
TRBJ2-2 | TRBV11-2 | ASSPRDRVDGELF
TRBJ1-2 | TRBV23-1 | ASNKDPTGGVACYGYT
TRBJ2-3 | TRBV15 | ATSRVLIASTDTQY
TRBJ2-3 | TRBV12-3/TRBV12-4 | ASNGLSTDTQY
TRBJ1-3 | TRBV30 | AWSDRASVNSGNTIY
TRBJ2-1 | TRBV3-1/TRBV3-2 | ASSQPPGRAEQF
TRBJ2-3 | TRBV9 | ASSRQAGSLTDTQY
TRBJ1-2 | TRBV6-5 | ASTRGTTSGGYT
TRBJ2-1 | TRBV7-9 | ASSLEFRDEQF
TRBJ2-7 | TRBV28 | ASSASPPEQY
TRBJ2-3 | TRBV6-1 | ASSSDWADTQY
TRBJ2-1 | TRBV3-1/TRBV3-2 | ASSQGISVYSYNEQF
TRBJ1-5 | TRBV7-8 | ASSSVVRDSSFYSNQPQH
TRBJ1-2 | TRBV2 | ASSVGETGGYT
TRBJ2-3 | TRBV15 | ATSRDLGTDTQY
TRBJ2-1 | TRBV27 | ASSSAIGGPFNYNEQF
TRBJ2-1 | TRBV3-1/TRBV3-2 | ASSQDGSRSYNEQF
TRBJ1-3 | TRBV7-9 | ASSPTQGVSLFGNTIY